This TCR beta chain was retrieved from a study of blood T cell repertoires in COVID-19. Study background: Specimens from acute and convalescent COVID-19 originated in the United States, Italy and Spain. Sources were T cells, B-cell-depleted T cells, or PBMCs; the material itself was cDNA or gDNA.

The length of the CDR3 is 15 residues. J was trimmed by 7 bases and V by 2 bases; bases with no gene match: 11. Per the germline V gene, CDR1 is SGHRS and CDR2 is YFSETQ. In the source study's methods: Estimation of nucleated cell counts relied on the amplification of reference gene primers. Assay used: immunoSEQ multiplex PCR; TCRdb lists only in-frame clones, some missing. V and J calls and clone size are given by that table; D and trimming were obtained from the DNA. The table includes about 200,000 clones, around nine tenths detected once. This sequence was found in a man between 18 and 29 years old with active or convalescent COVID-19. The sample consisted of peripheral blood. This chain connects TRBV5-1 to TRBJ1-2; 7 bases are shared with TRBD1. CDR3 nucleotides: TGCGCCAGCAGCTTTGAATCGAGGGGGCTAATTGGCTACACCTTC. It codes for CASSFESRGLIGYTF. The variable domain in full, with the rest retrieved from reference TRBV5-1 and TRBJ1-2, is KAGVTQTPRYLIKTRGQQVTLSCSPISGHRSVSWYQQTPGQGLQFLFEYFSETQRNKGNFPGRFSGRQFSNSRSEMNVSTLELGDSALYLCASSFESRGLIGYTFGSGTRLTVV.